This T cell receptor beta chain stems from a study of technical replicates of blood from a handful of donors. With 5 bases clipped from V and 2 bases from J, the junction kept 7 bases outside the gene matches. The germline V gene has CDR1 SEHNR and CDR2 FQNEAQ (reference sequence). The CDR3 has 15 residues. Data came from immunoSEQ multiplex PCR; TCRdb stores just in-frame clones and leaves some out. The sample consists of some 100,000 clones, just over 95% of them appearing once. The rearrangement joins TRBV7-9 to TRBJ2-3; TRBD2 agrees at 7 bases. Sequencing was performed on T cells isolated from PBMCs. This TCR came from a human donor in good health. CDR3 nucleotides: TGTGCCAGCAGCCCCCGGGAGGCTGACACAGATACGCAGTATTTT. Residues: CASSPREADTDTQYF.